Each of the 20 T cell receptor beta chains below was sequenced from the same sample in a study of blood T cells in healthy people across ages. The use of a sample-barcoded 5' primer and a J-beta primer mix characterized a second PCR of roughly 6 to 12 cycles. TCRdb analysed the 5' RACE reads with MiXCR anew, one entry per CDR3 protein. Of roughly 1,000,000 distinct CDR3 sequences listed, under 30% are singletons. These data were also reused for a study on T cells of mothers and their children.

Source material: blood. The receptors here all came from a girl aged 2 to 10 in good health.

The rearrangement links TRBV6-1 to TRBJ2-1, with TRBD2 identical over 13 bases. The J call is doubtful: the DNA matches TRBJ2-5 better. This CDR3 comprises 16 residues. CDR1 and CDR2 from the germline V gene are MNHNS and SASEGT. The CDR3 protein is CASSRTSGGVQETQYF. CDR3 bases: TGTGCCAGCAGTCGGACTAGCGGGGGTGTTCAAGAGACCCAGTACTTC.

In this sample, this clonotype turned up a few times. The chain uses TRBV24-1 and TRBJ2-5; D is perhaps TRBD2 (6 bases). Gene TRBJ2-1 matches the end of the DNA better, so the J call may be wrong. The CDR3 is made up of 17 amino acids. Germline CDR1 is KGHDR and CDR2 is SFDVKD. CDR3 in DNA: TGTGCCACCAGTGAGTTGGGGGGACCACTAGGGCACAATGAGCAGTTCTTC. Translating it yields CATSELGGPLGHNEQFF.

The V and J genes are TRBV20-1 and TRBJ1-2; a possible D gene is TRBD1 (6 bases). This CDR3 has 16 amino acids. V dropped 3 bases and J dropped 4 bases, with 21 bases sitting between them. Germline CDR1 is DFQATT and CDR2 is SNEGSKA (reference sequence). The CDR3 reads CSARRSSGAYVYGYTF. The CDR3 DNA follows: TGCAGTGCTAGGAGGTCTTCGGGGGCTTACGTCTATGGCTACACCTTC.

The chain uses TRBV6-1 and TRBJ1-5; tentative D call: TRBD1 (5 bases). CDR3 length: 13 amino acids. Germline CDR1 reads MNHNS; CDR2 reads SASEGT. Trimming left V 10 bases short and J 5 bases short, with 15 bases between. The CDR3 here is CATVMGGYQPQHF. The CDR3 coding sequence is TGTGCCACCGTGATGGGGGGATATCAGCCCCAGCATTTT.

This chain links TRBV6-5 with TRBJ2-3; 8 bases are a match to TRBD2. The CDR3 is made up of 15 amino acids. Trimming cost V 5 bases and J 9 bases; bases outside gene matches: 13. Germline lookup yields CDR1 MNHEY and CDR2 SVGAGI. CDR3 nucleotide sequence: TGTGCCAGCAGTAACCCCACTAGCGGCAGGAAGACGCAGTATTTT. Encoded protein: CASSNPTSGRKTQYF.

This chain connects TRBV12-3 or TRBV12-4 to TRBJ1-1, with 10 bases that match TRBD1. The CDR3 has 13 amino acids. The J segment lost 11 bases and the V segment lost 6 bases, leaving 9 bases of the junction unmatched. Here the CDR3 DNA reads TGTGCCAGCAGCCTCCGGGACAGGGGAATGGCTTTCTTT. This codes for CASSLRDRGMAFF.

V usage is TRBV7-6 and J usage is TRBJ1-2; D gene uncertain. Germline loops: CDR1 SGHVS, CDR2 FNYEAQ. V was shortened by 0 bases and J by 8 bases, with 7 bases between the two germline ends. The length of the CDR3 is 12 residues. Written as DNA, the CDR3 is TGTGCCAGCAGCTTAGCTAATGGCGGCTACACCTTC. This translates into CASSLANGGYTF.

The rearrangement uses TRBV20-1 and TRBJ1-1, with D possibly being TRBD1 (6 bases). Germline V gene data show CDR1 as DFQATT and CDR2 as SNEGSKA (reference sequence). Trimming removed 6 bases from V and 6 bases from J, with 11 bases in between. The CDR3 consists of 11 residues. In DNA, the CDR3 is TGCAGTGCCGCCGAGGGGGCTGAAGCTTTCTTT. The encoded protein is CSAAEGAEAFF.

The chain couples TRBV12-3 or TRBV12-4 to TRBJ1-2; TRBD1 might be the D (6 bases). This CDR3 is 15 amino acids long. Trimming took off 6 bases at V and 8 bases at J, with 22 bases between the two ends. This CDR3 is CASSPGVNVPRGYTF. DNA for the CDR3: TGTGCCAGCAGCCCAGGGGTCAACGTGCCGAGGGGCTACACCTTC.

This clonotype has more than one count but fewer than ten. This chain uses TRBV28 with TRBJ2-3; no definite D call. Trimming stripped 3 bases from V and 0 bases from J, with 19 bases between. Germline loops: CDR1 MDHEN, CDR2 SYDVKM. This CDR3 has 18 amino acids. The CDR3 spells CASSLPSDTKPSTDTQYF. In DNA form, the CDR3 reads TGTGCCAGCAGTTTGCCGTCAGATACTAAACCTAGCACAGATACGCAGTATTTT.

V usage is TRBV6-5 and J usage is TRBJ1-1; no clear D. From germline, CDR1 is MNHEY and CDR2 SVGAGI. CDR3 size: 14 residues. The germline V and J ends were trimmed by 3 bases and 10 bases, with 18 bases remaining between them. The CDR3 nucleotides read TGTGCCAGCAGTTATTCCTCTCCCACCTACCGAGCTTTCTTT. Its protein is CASSYSSPTYRAFF.

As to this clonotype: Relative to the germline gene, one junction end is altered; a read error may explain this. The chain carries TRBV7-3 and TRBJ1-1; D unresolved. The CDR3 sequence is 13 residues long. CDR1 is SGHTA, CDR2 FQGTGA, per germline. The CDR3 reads CASSLKRNAEAFF. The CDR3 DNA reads TGTGCCAGCAGCTTAAAAAGGAACGCTGAAGCTTTCTTT.

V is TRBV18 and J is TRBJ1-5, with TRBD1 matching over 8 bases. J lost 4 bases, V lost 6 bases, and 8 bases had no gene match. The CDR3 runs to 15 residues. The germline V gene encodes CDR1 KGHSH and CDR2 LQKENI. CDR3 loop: CASSLDRGRNQPQHF. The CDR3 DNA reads TGTGCCAGCTCGCTCGACAGGGGAAGAAATCAGCCCCAGCATTTT.

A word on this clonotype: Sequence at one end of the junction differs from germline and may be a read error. CDR3 sequence: CGVSNNEKLFF. The CDR3 nucleotides are TGCGGCGTGTCAAATAATGAAAAACTGTTTTTT. The chain links TRBV29-1 to TRBJ1-4; no definite D call. Germline V lookup: CDR1 SQVTM, CDR2 ANQGSEA. This CDR3 region has 11 residues.

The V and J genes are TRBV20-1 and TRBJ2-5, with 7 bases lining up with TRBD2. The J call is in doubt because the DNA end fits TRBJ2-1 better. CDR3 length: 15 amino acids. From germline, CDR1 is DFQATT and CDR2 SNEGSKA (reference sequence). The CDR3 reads CSAPKAGLPNNEQFF. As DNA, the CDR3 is TGCAGTGCACCGAAAGCGGGACTACCCAACAATGAGCAGTTCTTC.

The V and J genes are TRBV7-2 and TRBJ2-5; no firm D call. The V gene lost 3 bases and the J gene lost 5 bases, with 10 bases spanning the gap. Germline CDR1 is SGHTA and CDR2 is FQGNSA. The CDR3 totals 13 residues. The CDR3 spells CASSFGHPETQYF. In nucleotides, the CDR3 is TGTGCCAGCAGCTTTGGGCACCCGGAGACCCAGTACTTC.

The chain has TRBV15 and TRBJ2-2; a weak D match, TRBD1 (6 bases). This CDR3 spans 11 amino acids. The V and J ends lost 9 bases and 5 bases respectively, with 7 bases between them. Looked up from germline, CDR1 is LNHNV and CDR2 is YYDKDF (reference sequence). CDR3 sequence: CATQGTGELFF. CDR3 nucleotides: TGTGCCACACAGGGTACCGGGGAGCTGTTTTTT. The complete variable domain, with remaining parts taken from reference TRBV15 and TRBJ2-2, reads DAMVIQNPRYQVTQFGKPVTLSCSQTLNHNVMYWYQQKSSQAPKLLFHYYDKDFNNEADTPDNFQSRRPNTSFCFLDIRSPGLGDTAMYLCATQGTGELFFGEGSRLTVL.

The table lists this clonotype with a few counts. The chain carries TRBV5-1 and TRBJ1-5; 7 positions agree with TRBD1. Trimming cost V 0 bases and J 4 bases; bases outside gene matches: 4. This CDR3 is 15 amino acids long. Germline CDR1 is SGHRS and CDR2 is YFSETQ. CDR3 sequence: CASSLEGDRNQPQHF. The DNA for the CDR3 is TGCGCCAGCAGCTTGGAGGGGGACAGAAATCAGCCCCAGCATTTT.

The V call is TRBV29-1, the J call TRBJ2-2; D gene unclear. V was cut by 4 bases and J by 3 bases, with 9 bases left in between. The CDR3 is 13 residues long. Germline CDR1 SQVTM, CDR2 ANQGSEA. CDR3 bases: TGCAGCGTTGTACGTTTCGACACCGGGGAGCTGTTTTTT. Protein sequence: CSVVRFDTGELFF.

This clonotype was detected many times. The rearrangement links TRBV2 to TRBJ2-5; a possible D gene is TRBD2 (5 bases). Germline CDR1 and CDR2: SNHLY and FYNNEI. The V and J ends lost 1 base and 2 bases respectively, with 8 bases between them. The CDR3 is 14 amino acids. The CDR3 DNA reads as TGTGCCAGCAGTGAAGGGGGAGTTCAAGAGACCCAGTACTTC. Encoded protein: CASSEGGVQETQYF. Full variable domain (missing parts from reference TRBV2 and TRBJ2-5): EPEVTQTPSHQVTQMGQEVILRCVPISNHLYFYWYRQILGQKVEFLVSFYNNEISEKSEIFDDQFSVERPDGSNFTLKIRSTKLEDSAMYFCASSEGGVQETQYFGPGTRLLVL.